This T cell receptor beta chain was identified in a study of CD8 T cells in ankylosing spondylitis. General study findings and limits: In reactive arthritis synovial fluid and blood, some motif variants had been reported before. Disease-linked clones had a CD8+ phenotype and relatively low frequency in peripheral blood.

A single record per CDR3 protein comes from TCRdb applying MiXCR to the 5' RACE reads. The sample records 150,000 to 200,000 distinct CDR3 sequences, roughly 12% being singletons. In its sample, this clonotype was seen many times. What it recognizes is unknown. The V end was cut by 6 bases, the J end by 5 bases, with 8 bases between. Germline values: CDR1 LGHDT, CDR2 YNNKEL (reference sequence). There are 12 residues in the CDR3. Sequenced input: blood, either unsorted or a sorted T cell fraction (not recorded which). The V call is TRBV3-1, the J call TRBJ2-1; D could derive from TRBD1 or TRBD2 (6 bases each). The sequence was collected from a male donor with ankylosing spondylitis or in good health (not recorded which). This CDR3 reads CASRRGDNEQFF. As DNA, the CDR3 is TGTGCCAGCAGGAGGGGGGACAATGAGCAGTTCTTC.